The rows below give T cell receptor beta chains drawn from one sample of a study of early T cells in non-severe SARS-CoV-2 infection. TCRdb redid the calling of the 5' RACE reads with MiXCR, one entry per CDR3 protein. The sample contains 40,000 to 55,000 distinct CDR3 sequences, around 4.1% of which appear only once. The sequencing sample was made of whole blood. The receptors were sampled from an adult who was a healthcare worker with PCR-confirmed SARS-CoV-2 infection or an uninfected control (not recorded which). Both conserved end residues are part of each CDR3.

J gene | V gene | CDR3 protein
TRBJ2-3 | TRBV12-3/TRBV12-4 | CASSFGTGGTDTQYF
TRBJ2-2 | TRBV11-1 | CASKLSLNTGELFF
TRBJ2-3 | TRBV7-9 | CASSLQGATDTQYF
TRBJ1-1 | TRBV29-1 | CSVRGQMNTEAFF
TRBJ2-3 | TRBV7-3 | CASSLTAVGTDTQYF
TRBJ1-6 | TRBV20-1 | CSAIGQGGSPLHF
TRBJ2-7 | TRBV6-5 | CASSYSTPRAYEQYF
TRBJ2-7 | TRBV29-1 | CSVGQTGLSYEQYF
TRBJ2-1 | TRBV2 | CASTGDWLSYNEQFF
TRBJ1-2 | TRBV6-6 | CASTPPGQGEGYTF
TRBJ2-3 | TRBV29-1 | CSVEGGLAVTDTQYF
TRBJ2-5 | TRBV7-3 | CASSSTPQETQYF
TRBJ1-5 | TRBV6-6 | CASSPGRISNQPQHF
TRBJ1-2 | TRBV12-3/TRBV12-4 | CASSFQYAGGYTF
TRBJ2-7 | TRBV29-1 | CSVGGVEQYF
TRBJ2-2 | TRBV12-3/TRBV12-4 | CASRLGLGNTGELFF
TRBJ2-7 | TRBV10-3 | CAITSGQGASSGSLYEQYF
TRBJ2-3 | TRBV5-6 | CASSPAIDRGPDTQYF
TRBJ2-3 | TRBV3-1 | CASSQGGTSKVDTQYF
TRBJ2-1 | TRBV11-2 | CASIRPISGVYNEQFF
TRBJ2-3 | TRBV12-3/TRBV12-4 | CASSLLGGTDTQYF
TRBJ2-7 | TRBV11-3 | CASSPRSVTYEQYF
TRBJ2-7 | TRBV5-4 | CASSLSSGATYEQYF
TRBJ2-3 | TRBV6-5 | CASSYSRGTSGRVGTDTQYF
TRBJ1-2 | TRBV3-1 | CASSTGQAVNYGYTF
TRBJ1-5 | TRBV20-1 | CSARVSSNQPQHF